The entry below describes one T cell receptor beta chain. As yet, its antigen is unknown. This sample was included in a study of cytomegalovirus exposure and HLA in healthy donors. Study outcomes and limitations: TCR beta sequences numbering 15,000 to 20,000 were associated with HLA alleles at 0.05 false discovery rate in a later analysis.

This CDR3 contains 14 residues. The ends were cut back, 1 base at V and 0 bases at J, with 6 bases in the middle. Per germline, CDR1 SGHVS and CDR2 FNYEAQ. PCR involved 60 Vbeta and 13 Jbeta primers. Some clones are missing from TCRdb's copy, which holds only in-frame ones; the method was immunoSEQ multiplex PCR. The profile shows approximately 130,000 clones, roughly 84% of them singletons. The sequence derives from a girl under 10 years old in good health and CMV-seronegative. Input material: PBMCs. The chain uses TRBV7-6 and TRBJ1-1; possibly TRBD1 for D (5 bases). CDR3 sequence: CASSLGGMNTEAFF. As DNA, the CDR3 is TGTGCCAGCAGCTTAGGGGGCATGAACACTGAAGCTTTCTTT.